This T cell receptor beta chain appears in the sequencing data of a study of graft-versus-host responses after intestinal transplantation. Across the study: Isolated intestinal, liver-intestinal, or multivisceral transplants were what recipients had. Among the recipients, all got anti-thymocyte globulin induction and then tacrolimus and steroids for approximately 3 years.

Here immunoSEQ multiplex PCR was the method, and the copy in TCRdb shows in-frame clones only, minus some. The repertoire holds around 7,000 clones, with about two thirds as singletons. Graft samples were processed, releasing intraepithelial and lamina propria lymphocytes. This clone was observed a single time. Its target is not known. Findings and limits, study-wide: High graft-versus-host to host-versus-graft T cell clonal ratios marked allografts of patients with graft-donor macrochimerism.

Germline lookup yields CDR1 MNHEY and CDR2 SVGAGI. V lost 5 bases and J 7 bases, leaving 18 bases between the germline ends. The CDR3 is made up of 15 amino acids. This clonotype was obtained from a human patient who received an intestinal transplant, so some T cells may come from the graft donor. The sequenced sample was ileum tissue, obtained about 55 days after transplant. The gene calls are TRBV6-5 and TRBJ2-1; possible D gene TRBD2, 5 bases. The CDR3 DNA reads as TGTGCCAGCAGTCCTCGAATGGCTAGCATAAATGAGCAGTTCTTC. This encodes CASSPRMASINEQFF.